The 14 T cell receptor beta chains in this list originate from one sample, sequenced in a study of identical twins. TCRdb reprocessed the 5' RACE reads with MiXCR, giving one entry per CDR3 protein. The repertoire holds under 1 million distinct CDR3 sequences, with approximately 13% as singletons. These same data were also listed under a study on yellow fever vaccine responses in identical twins.

The material sequenced was PBMCs. Every receptor here comes from a woman aged 18-30 years in good health.

This clonotype was seen only a few times. The chain is built from TRBV5-1 and TRBJ2-1, with TRBD1 matching 12 bases. The ends lost 4 bases at V and 4 bases at J; junction bases unmatched: 9. There are 17 residues in the CDR3. Germline loops: CDR1 SGHRS, CDR2 YFSETQ. Written as DNA, the CDR3 is TGCGCCAGCAGCCAATACGGGGGACAGGGGGCTTACAATGAGCAGTTCTTC. It specifies CASSQYGGQGAYNEQFF. The full variable domain, in which reference TRBV5-1 and TRBJ2-1 provide the parts outside the CDR3, is KAGVTQTPRYLIKTRGQQVTLSCSPISGHRSVSWYQQTPGQGLQFLFEYFSETQRNKGNFPGRFSGRQFSNSRSEMNVSTLELGDSALYLCASSQYGGQGAYNEQFFGPGTRLTVL.

This sequence joins TRBV3-1 and TRBJ2-7, with 7 bases matching TRBD1. The CDR3 contains 12 residues. Germline assignment: CDR1 LGHDT and CDR2 YNNKEL (reference sequence). After removal of 1 base from V and 6 bases from J, the junction contained 0 bases not matched to a gene. Here the CDR3 reads CASSQAGGEQYV. As DNA, the CDR3 is TGTGCCAGCAGCCAAGCAGGGGGCGAGCAGTACGTC.

This clonotype was recorded a few times. This chain joins TRBV12-3 or TRBV12-4 and TRBJ2-1; TRBD2 is a possible D gene (6 bases). V was clipped by 2 bases and J by 5 bases, with 16 bases between them. The CDR3 has 16 amino acids. CDR3 bases: TGTGCCAGCAGTTTAAGGCGGGACGGGCGGCACAATGAGCAGTTCTTC. Translation gives CASSLRRDGRHNEQFF.

The rearrangement joins TRBV2 to TRBJ2-1, with 7 bases identical to TRBD1. Germline CDR1 and CDR2: SNHLY and FYNNEI. The CDR3 sequence is 11 residues long. V lost 9 bases and J lost 5; bases outside the gene matches: 1. Here the CDR3 DNA reads TGTGCCAGAGGACAGGACAATGAGCAGTTCTTC. Amino acids: CARGQDNEQFF.

The rearrangement links TRBV28 to TRBJ2-7, with 8 bases aligning to TRBD1. The CDR3 totals 15 residues. Germline V gene lookup returns CDR1 MDHEN and CDR2 SYDVKM. Trimming took 3 bases from V and 3 from J; bases not matched to a gene: 7. The CDR3 bases are TGTGCCAGCAGTTTCCAGGGGGCAGGAGTCTACGAGCAGTACGTC. Protein: CASSFQGAGVYEQYV.

In this sample, this clonotype turned up many times. The chain couples TRBV20-1 to TRBJ1-2; TRBD1 is a possible D gene (6 bases). This CDR3 spans 15 amino acids. The germline V gene encodes CDR1 DFQATT and CDR2 SNEGSKA (reference sequence). V was clipped by 0 bases and J by 2 bases, with 13 bases between them. CDR3 in amino acids: CSARESGGLNYGYTF. CDR3 in DNA: TGCAGTGCTAGAGAGTCCGGGGGGCTGAACTATGGCTACACCTTC.

Only a few counts were recorded for this clonotype. V and J are TRBV24-1 and TRBJ2-5; a possible D gene is TRBD2 (6 bases). Trimming shortened V by 6 bases and J by 4 bases, and 8 bases separated the two germline ends. Germline CDR1 reads KGHDR; CDR2 reads SFDVKD. This CDR3 is built from 12 residues. CDR3: CATSLGGETQYF. The CDR3 DNA reads as TGTGCCACCAGTCTGGGAGGAGAGACCCAGTACTTC.

The rearrangement links TRBV6-1 to TRBJ2-1; perhaps TRBD2 as D (7 bases). There are 15 residues in the CDR3. Germline V gene data show CDR1 as MNHNS and CDR2 as SASEGT. V gave up 10 bases and J gave up 4 bases, with 20 bases separating them. The CDR3 region has the DNA TGTGCCACCAAAGCCGGGGCGGGGGCATACAATGAGCAGTTCTTC. This translates into CATKAGAGAYNEQFF.

The chain is built from TRBV10-3 and TRBJ2-7, with 7 bases aligning to TRBD1. Germline loops: CDR1 ENHRY, CDR2 SYGVKD. Trimming took 3 bases from V and 0 from J; bases not matched to a gene: 8. The CDR3 sequence is 16 residues long. CDR3 sequence: CAISDVGRGNSYEQYF. CDR3 sequence (DNA): TGTGCCATCAGTGACGTGGGCAGGGGGAACTCCTACGAGCAGTACTTC.

The chain combines TRBV9 with TRBJ2-1; D might be TRBD1 (5 bases). Per germline, CDR1 SGDLS and CDR2 YYNGEE. V lost 4 bases and J lost 3, with 20 bases in between. The CDR3 length is 17 residues. The CDR3 DNA reads TGTGCCAGCAGCCCTCCCTACCAGGGATTAGACTACAATGAGCAGTTCTTC. It codes for CASSPPYQGLDYNEQFF.

This clonotype has a count of ten or more. The rearrangement uses TRBV12-3 or TRBV12-4 and TRBJ2-1; tentative D call: TRBD2 (7 bases). Trimming shortened V by 3 bases and J by 6 bases, and 12 bases separated the two germline ends. The CDR3 is 14 amino acids. CDR3 protein: CASSLGGAFNEQFF. DNA for the CDR3: TGTGCCAGCAGTTTGGGGGGGGCGTTCAATGAGCAGTTCTTC.

The V gene is TRBV7-9, the J gene TRBJ2-7, with a possible D match to TRBD2 (6 bases). CDR1 SEHNR and CDR2 FQNEAQ come from the germline V gene (reference sequence). Trimming cost V 2 bases and J 1 base, with 18 bases left between them. This CDR3 is 17 amino acids long. CDR3 DNA: TGTGCCAGCAGCTTATCGGGGGTAAGAGAGAAATCCTACGAGCAGTACTTC. Residues: CASSLSGVREKSYEQYF.

This clonotype was counted only a few times. The chain combines TRBV12-3 or TRBV12-4 with TRBJ1-5; no firm D call. V was trimmed by 3 bases and J by 4 bases, leaving 10 bases between them. CDR3 length equals 14 residues. The CDR3 loop reads CASSLVGKNQPQHF. The CDR3 bases are TGTGCCAGCAGTTTGGTCGGCAAAAATCAGCCCCAGCATTTT.

This clonotype has just a few counts. The genes are TRBV15 and TRBJ2-1; TRBD2 is a possible D gene (5 bases). Germline V lookup: CDR1 LNHNV, CDR2 YYDKDF (reference sequence). With 0 bases removed from V and 0 bases from J, the gap between germline ends came to 15 bases. The CDR3 spans 18 residues. This CDR3 is CATSRDSGIQSSYNEQFF. CDR3 sequence (DNA): TGTGCCACCAGCAGAGATTCGGGAATACAAAGCTCCTACAATGAGCAGTTCTTC.